The entry below gives a single T cell receptor beta chain sequence along with its context. The antigen remains undetermined. Per germline, CDR1 LNHDA and CDR2 SQIVND (reference sequence). The CDR3 contains 16 residues. V shed 7 bases, J shed 3 bases, and the junction held 11 bases outside the gene matches. Some clones are missing from TCRdb's copy, which holds only in-frame ones; the method was immunoSEQ multiplex PCR. The table has some 82,000 clones, 90% to 95% seen once. This sample is drawn from a study of OX40 agonist ivuxolimab in advanced cancers. Study information: Patients were infused with ivuxolimab every 2 weeks at 0.01 to 10 mg/kg.

The study's findings and limits: CD8+ T cells were the subset that, on average, had more expanded clones than CD4+.

Sequencing was performed on CD4+ or CD8+ T cells sorted from blood, taken in a trial of the OX40 agonist ivuxolimab. This TCR came from an adult with an advanced solid tumor such as melanoma, head and neck, liver or kidney cancer. The J gene is TRBJ2-2, the V gene TRBV19; TRBD1 agrees at 7 bases. CDR3 protein: CASMGLTGLDTGELFF. The CDR3 bases are TGTGCCAGTATGGGTTTGACAGGGCTTGACACCGGGGAGCTGTTTTTT. Complete variable domain (other parts from reference TRBV19 and TRBJ2-2): DGGITQSPKYLFRKEGQNVTLSCEQNLNHDAMYWYRQDPGQGLRLIYYSQIVNDFQKGDIAEGYSVSREKKESFPLTVTSAQKNPTAFYLCASMGLTGLDTGELFFGEGSRLTVL.